These 4 T cell receptor beta chains share one sample of origin, sequenced in a study of T cell repertoires in cytomegalovirus infection. MiXCR, run by TCRdb on the reads, gives a single entry per CDR3 protein. The sample includes around 430,000 distinct CDR3 sequences, approximately 42% of them seen just once. No cognate antigen is known for these TCRs. Source: cultured PBMCs, taken from culture after CMV antigen stimulation. These TCRs come from a human donor in good health (CMV status not recorded). Some clones in this sample may be carry-over from other donors' samples.

V gene TRBV7-6 combines with J gene TRBJ2-4; no clear D. V was cut by 7 bases and J by 0 bases, with 13 bases left in between. Germline V lookup: CDR1 SGHVS, CDR2 FNYEAQ. The CDR3 sequence is 15 residues long. CDR3 sequence (DNA): TGTGCCAGCATTCCTTTCGAGTTAGCCAAAAACATTCAGTACTTC. This gives the protein CASIPFELAKNIQYF.

In its sample, this clonotype was seen a few times. The chain has TRBV9 and TRBJ2-7; no firm D call. Germline assignment: CDR1 SGDLS and CDR2 YYNGEE. The CDR3 extends over 15 amino acids. V dropped 0 bases and J dropped 3 bases, with 13 bases sitting between them. CDR3 nucleotide sequence: TGTGCCAGCAGCGTAGACGGCCTTCTTGGCTACGAGCAGTACTTC. This codes for CASSVDGLLGYEQYF.

The V gene is TRBV12-3 or TRBV12-4, the J gene TRBJ1-2; D might be TRBD1 (5 bases). CDR3 length equals 16 residues. V lost 6 bases, J lost 0 bases, and 17 bases lay in between. The CDR3: CASRINGAVANYGYTF. The CDR3 nucleotides read TGTGCCAGCAGAATTAACGGGGCAGTTGCTAACTATGGCTACACCTTC.

The gene calls are TRBV2 and TRBJ1-1, with 7 nucleotides matching TRBD1. CDR3 length: 14 amino acids. CDR1 and CDR2 from the germline V gene are SNHLY and FYNNEI. V trimming: 6 bases; J trimming: 4 bases; junction bases outside the gene matches: 8. The CDR3 reads CASSPRGRSTEAFF. The CDR3 DNA sequence: TGTGCCAGCAGCCCCAGGGGGAGGAGCACTGAAGCTTTCTTT.